This record looks at one T cell receptor (beta chain) sequence and its context. The antigen is undetermined. This entry belongs to a study of T cell repertoires in cytomegalovirus infection. At the level of the study: Public TCR beta signatures were indicative of both CMV infection and a matching HLA type. The study, taken as a whole, reports: Cumulative public TCR beta family frequency identified carriers of CMV plus the relevant HLA. The ex vivo response showed dominance by HLA-C-restricted CMV-specific TCR beta clonotypes.

Germline V gene data show CDR1 as DFQATT and CDR2 as SNEGSKA (reference sequence). Between the trimmed V and J ends, which lost 2 bases and 7 bases, there was a span of 22 bases. CDR3 size: 16 residues. TCRdb used MiXCR to reprocess the reads, holding one entry per CDR3 protein. The sample shows a few hundred thousand distinct CDR3 sequences, around 9.5% of them seen only once. The clonotype originates from a human donor in good health (CMV status not recorded). Some clones in this sample may be carry-over from other donors' samples. The genes are TRBV20-1 and TRBJ2-3; either TRBD1 or TRBD2 may supply D (5 bases each). The sequenced sample consisted of PBMCs. CDR3 sequence: CSARSMGESGLYTQYF. DNA for the CDR3: TGCAGTGCTAGATCGATGGGGGAGTCGGGCCTCTATACGCAGTATTTT.